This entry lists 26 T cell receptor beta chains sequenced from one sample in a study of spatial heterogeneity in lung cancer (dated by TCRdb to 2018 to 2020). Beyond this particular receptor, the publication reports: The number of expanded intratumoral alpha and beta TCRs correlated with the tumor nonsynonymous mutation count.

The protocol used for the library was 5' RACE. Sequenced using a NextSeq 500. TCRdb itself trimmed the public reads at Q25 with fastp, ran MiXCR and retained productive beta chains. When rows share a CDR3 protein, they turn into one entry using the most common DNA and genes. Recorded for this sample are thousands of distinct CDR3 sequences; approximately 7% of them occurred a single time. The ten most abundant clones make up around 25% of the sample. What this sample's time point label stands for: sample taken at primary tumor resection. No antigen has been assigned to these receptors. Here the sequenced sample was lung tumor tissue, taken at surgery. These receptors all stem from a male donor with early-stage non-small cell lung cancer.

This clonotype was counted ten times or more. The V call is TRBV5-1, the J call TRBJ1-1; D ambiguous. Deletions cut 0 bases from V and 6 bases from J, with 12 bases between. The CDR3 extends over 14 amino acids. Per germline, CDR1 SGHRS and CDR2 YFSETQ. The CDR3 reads CASSLAVTAAEAFF. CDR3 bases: TGCGCCAGCAGCTTGGCCGTCACCGCTGCTGAAGCTTTCTTT.

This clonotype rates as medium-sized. The CDR3 DNA follows: TGCGCCAGCAGCTTGGGTATAGGAACTGATACGCAGTATTTT. Translated: CASSLGIGTDTQYF. This rearrangement joins TRBV5-1 to TRBJ2-3; D unclear. Trimming shortened V by 0 bases and J by 6 bases, and 11 bases separated the two germline ends. CDR1 and CDR2 (germline): SGHRS, YFSETQ. CDR3 length: 14 amino acids.

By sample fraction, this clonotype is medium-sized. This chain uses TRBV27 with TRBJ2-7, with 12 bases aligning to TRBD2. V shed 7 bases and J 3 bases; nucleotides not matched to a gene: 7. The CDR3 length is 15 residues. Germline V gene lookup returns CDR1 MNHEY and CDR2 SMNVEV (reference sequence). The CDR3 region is CASKTSGSVGYEQYF. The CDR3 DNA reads TGTGCCAGCAAGACTAGCGGGAGCGTCGGCTACGAGCAGTACTTC.

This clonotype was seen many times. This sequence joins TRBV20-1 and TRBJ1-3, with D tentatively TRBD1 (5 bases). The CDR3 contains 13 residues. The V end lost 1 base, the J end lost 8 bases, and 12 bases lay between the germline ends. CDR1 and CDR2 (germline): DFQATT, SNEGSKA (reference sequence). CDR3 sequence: CSARARTRDTIYF. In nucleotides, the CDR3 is TGCAGTGCTAGAGCCCGGACAAGAGACACCATATATTTT.

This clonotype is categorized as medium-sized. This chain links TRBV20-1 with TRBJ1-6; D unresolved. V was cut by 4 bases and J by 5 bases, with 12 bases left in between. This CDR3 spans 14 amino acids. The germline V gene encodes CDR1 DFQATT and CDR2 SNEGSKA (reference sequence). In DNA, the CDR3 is TGCAGTGCTACCACCGAGAGTCATAATTCACCCCTCCACTTT. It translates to CSATTESHNSPLHF.

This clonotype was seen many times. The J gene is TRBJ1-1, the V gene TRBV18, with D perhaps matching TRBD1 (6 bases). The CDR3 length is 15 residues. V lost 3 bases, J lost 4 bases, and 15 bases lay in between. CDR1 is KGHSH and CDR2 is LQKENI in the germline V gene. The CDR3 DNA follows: TGTGCCAGCTCACCCGACGCGGGGGGCTCCACTGAAGCTTTCTTT. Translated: CASSPDAGGSTEAFF.

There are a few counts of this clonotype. CDR3 sequence (DNA): TGCGCCAGCAGCTTGGTACAGGGGTCCGGAAACACCATATATTTT. Translated: CASSLVQGSGNTIYF. The rearrangement joins TRBV5-1 to TRBJ1-3; 7 bases agree with TRBD1. Losses at the gene ends were 0 bases for V and 4 bases for J; bases not matched to a gene: 4. This CDR3 spans 15 amino acids. Germline V gives CDR1 SGHRS, CDR2 YFSETQ. Filled out from reference TRBV5-1 and TRBJ1-3, the complete variable domain reads KAGVTQTPRYLIKTRGQQVTLSCSPISGHRSVSWYQQTPGQGLQFLFEYFSETQRNKGNFPGRFSGRQFSNSRSEMNVSTLELGDSALYLCASSLVQGSGNTIYFGEGSWLTVV.

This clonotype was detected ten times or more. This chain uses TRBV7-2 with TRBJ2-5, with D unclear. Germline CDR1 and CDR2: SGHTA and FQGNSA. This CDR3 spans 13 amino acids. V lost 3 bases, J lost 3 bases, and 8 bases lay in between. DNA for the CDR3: TGTGCCAGCAGCTTGTGGGCGGAAGAGACCCAGTACTTC. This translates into CASSLWAEETQYF.

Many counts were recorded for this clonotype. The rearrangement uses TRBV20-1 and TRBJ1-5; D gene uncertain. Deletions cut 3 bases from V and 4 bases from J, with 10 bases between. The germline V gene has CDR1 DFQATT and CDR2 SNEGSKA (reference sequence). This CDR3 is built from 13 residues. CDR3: CSASFGSNQPQHF. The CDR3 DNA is TGCAGTGCTAGTTTTGGGTCTAATCAGCCCCAGCATTTT.

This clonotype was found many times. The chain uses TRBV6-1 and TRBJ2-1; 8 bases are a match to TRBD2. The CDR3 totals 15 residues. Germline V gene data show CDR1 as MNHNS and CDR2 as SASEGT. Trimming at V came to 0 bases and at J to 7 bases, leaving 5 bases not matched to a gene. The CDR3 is CASSEAWIAGNEQFF. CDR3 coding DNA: TGTGCCAGCAGTGAAGCTTGGATAGCGGGAAATGAGCAGTTCTTC.

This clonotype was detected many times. The CDR3 protein is CATSREDSNGEQYF. The CDR3 nucleotides read TGTGCCACCAGCAGAGAGGACTCGAACGGAGAGCAGTACTTC. This sequence joins TRBV15 and TRBJ2-7, with a possible D match to TRBD2 (5 bases). CDR1 is LNHNV, CDR2 YYDKDF, per germline (reference sequence). V was shortened by 0 bases and J by 7 bases, with 13 bases between the two germline ends. This CDR3 spans 14 amino acids.

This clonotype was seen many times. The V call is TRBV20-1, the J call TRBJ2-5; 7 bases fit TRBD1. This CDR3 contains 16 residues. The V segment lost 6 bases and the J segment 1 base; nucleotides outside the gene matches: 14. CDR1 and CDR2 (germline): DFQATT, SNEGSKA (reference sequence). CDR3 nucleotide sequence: TGCAGTGCAGTAAAAGACCGGGACAGTACCCAAGAGACCCAGTACTTC. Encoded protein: CSAVKDRDSTQETQYF.

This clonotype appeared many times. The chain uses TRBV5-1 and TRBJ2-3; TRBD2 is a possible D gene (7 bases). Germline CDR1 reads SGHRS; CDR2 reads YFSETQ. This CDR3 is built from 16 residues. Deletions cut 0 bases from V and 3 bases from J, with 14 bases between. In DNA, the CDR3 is TGCGCCAGCAGCTTGGAGGGGGGGACTTCGACAGATACGCAGTATTTT. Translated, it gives CASSLEGGTSTDTQYF.

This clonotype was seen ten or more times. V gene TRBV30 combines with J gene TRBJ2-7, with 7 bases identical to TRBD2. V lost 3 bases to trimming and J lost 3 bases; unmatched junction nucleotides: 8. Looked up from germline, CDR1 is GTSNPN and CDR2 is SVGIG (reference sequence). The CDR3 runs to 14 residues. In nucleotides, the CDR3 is TGTGCCTGGAGCTTGGCTAGCGGAGACTACGAGCAGTACTTC. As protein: CAWSLASGDYEQYF.

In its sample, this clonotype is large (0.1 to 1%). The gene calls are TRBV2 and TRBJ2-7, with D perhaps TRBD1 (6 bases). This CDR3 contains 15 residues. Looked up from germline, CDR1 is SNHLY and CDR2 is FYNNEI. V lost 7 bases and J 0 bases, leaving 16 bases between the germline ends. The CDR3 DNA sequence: TGTGCCAGCACCACTAGAGACAGGAGCTCCTACGAGCAGTACTTC. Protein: CASTTRDRSSYEQYF. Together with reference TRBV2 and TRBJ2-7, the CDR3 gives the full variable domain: EPEVTQTPSHQVTQMGQEVILRCVPISNHLYFYWYRQILGQKVEFLVSFYNNEISEKSEIFDDQFSVERPDGSNFTLKIRSTKLEDSAMYFCASTTRDRSSYEQYFGPGTRLTVT.

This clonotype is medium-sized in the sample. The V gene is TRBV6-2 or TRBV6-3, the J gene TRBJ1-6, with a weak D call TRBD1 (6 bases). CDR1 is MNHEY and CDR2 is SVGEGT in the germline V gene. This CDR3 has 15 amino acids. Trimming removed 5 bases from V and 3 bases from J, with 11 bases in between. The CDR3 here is CASSQQGDYNSPLHF. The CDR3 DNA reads TGTGCCAGCAGTCAACAGGGCGACTATAATTCACCCCTCCACTTT.

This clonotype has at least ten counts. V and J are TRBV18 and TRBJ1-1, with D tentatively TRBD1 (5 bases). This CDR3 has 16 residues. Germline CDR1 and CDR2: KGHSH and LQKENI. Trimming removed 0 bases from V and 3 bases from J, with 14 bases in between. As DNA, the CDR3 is TGTGCCAGCTCACCACCCCCAGGGCGCGGGGACACTGAAGCTTTCTTT. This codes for CASSPPPGRGDTEAFF.

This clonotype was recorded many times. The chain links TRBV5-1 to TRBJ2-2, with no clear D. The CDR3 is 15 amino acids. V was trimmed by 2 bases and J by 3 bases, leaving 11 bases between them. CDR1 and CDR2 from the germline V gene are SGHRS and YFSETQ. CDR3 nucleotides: TGCGCCAGCAGCTTCCTCCACCGCGACACCGGGGAGCTGTTTTTT. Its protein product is CASSFLHRDTGELFF.

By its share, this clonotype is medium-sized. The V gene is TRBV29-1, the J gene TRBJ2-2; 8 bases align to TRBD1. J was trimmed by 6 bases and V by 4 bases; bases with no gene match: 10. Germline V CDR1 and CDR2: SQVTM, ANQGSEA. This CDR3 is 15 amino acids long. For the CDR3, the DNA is TGCAGCGTTGTGGTGAGACAGGGGTTCGCCGGGGAGCTGTTTTTT. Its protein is CSVVVRQGFAGELFF.

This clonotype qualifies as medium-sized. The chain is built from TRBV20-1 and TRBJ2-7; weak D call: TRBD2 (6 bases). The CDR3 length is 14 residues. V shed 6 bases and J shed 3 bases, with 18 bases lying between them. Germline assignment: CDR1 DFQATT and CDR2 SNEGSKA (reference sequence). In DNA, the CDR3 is TGCAGTGCCGAGGGTAGGAGGGGTATCTACGAGCAGTACTTC. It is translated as CSAEGRRGIYEQYF.

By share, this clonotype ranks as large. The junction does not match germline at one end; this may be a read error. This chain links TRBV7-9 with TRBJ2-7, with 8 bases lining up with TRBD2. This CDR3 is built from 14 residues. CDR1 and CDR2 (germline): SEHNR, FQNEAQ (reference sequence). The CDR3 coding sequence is TGTGCCAGCAGCTCCCCTAGTAGTGGCGGGAGGTTGCACTTC. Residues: CASSSPSSGGRLHF.

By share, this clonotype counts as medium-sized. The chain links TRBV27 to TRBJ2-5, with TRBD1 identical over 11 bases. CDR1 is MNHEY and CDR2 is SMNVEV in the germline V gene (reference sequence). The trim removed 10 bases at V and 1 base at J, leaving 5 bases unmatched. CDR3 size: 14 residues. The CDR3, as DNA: TGTGCCACCTGGACAGGGGGCTCCCAAGAGACCCAGTACTTC. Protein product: CATWTGGSQETQYF.

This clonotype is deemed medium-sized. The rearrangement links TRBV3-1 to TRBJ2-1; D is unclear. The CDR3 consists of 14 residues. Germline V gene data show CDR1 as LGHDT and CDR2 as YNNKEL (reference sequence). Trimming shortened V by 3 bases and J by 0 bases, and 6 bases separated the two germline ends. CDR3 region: CASSQQSSYNEQFF. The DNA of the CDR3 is TGTGCCAGCAGCCAGCAGAGCTCCTACAATGAGCAGTTCTTC.

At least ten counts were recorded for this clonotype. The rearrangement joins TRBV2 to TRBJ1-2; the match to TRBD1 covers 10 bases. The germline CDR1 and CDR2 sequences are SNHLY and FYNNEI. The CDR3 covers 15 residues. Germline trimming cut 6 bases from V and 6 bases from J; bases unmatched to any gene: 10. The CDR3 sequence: CASSEQGQGVDGYTF. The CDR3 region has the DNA TGTGCCAGCAGCGAACAAGGACAGGGGGTCGATGGCTACACCTTC.

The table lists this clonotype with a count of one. The CDR3 spells CASSQGLGQETQYF. As DNA, the CDR3 is TGTGCCAGCAGCCAAGGTCTAGGGCAAGAGACCCAGTACTTC. The chain couples TRBV4-2 to TRBJ2-5, with D uncertain. The germline gives CDR1 LGHNA, CDR2 YNFKEQ. Trimming pared 1 base from V and 2 bases from J, leaving 8 bases between. The CDR3 is 14 amino acids.

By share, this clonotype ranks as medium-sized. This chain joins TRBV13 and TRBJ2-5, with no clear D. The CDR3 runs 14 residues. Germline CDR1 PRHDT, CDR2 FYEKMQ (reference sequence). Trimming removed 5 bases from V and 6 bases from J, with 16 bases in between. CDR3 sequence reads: CASSQWTLHQTQYF. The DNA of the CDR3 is TGTGCCAGCAGCCAATGGACCTTGCACCAGACCCAGTACTTC.